Listed below are T cell receptor beta chains from one sample, sequenced in a study of blood T cell repertoires in COVID-19. Here immunoSEQ multiplex PCR was the method, and the copy in TCRdb shows in-frame clones only, minus some. The table lists some 300,000 clones, 80% to 90% of them singletons. The sequenced sample consisted of peripheral blood. The receptors shown here come from a woman in her seventies with COVID-19, enrolled during active disease. Both conserved end residues are part of each CDR3. The order of the fields is V gene, D gene, J gene, clone size, CDR3 protein, CDR3 DNA. The D gene is left open where the match is weak. Clone size is stated in some rows and not others, as once, few, many or a class when expanded.

TRBV12-5,-,TRBJ1-5,-,CASGSNTGQPQHF,TGTGCTAGTGGTTCGAACACGGGTCAGCCCCAGCATTTT
TRBV7-2,-,TRBJ1-2,-,CASSQGALPFVF,TGTGCCAGCAGCCAAGGGGCCCTCCCGTTCGTCTTC
TRBV5-1,-,TRBJ1-2,-,CASSLGGTSNYGYTF,TGCGCCAGCAGCTTGGGGGGGACATCGAACTATGGCTACACCTTC
TRBV4-1,TRBD1,TRBJ1-2,-,CASSRGQGTNYGYTF,TGCGCCAGCAGCCGCGGACAGGGAACTAACTATGGCTACACCTTC
TRBV24-1,-,TRBJ2-5,-,CATSSVGLQETQYF,TGTGCCACCAGTAGTGTGGGCCTCCAAGAGACCCAGTACTTC
TRBV5-5,TRBD1,TRBJ2-1,-,CASSLTYIGQAQTSEQFF,TGTGCCAGCAGCTTGACCTATATCGGACAGGCCCAAACGAGTGAGCAGTTCTTC
TRBV28,TRBD1,TRBJ2-6,-,CASRGGQSGANVLTF,TGTGCCAGCAGAGGGGGACAGTCTGGGGCCAACGTCCTGACTTTC
TRBV6-5,TRBD1,TRBJ1-2,-,CASSYSTGPWGYTF,TGTGCCAGCAGTTACTCGACAGGGCCATGGGGCTACACCTTC
TRBV4-3,TRBD2,TRBJ2-1,-,CASSYSGGSYNEQFF,TGCGCCAGCAGCTATAGCGGGGGGTCCTACAATGAGCAGTTCTTC
TRBV13,TRBD2,TRBJ2-1,-,CASRPIEGILAAYNEQFF,TGTGCCAGCAGGCCAATAGAGGGTATACTAGCGGCCTACAATGAGCAGTTCTTC
TRBV5-5,-,TRBJ2-1,-,CASSLTGHINEQFF,TGTGCCAGCAGCTTGACGGGACACATCAATGAGCAGTTCTTC
TRBV6-5,TRBD1,TRBJ2-7,-,CASIRTGVPNEQYF,TGTGCCAGCATCCGGACAGGGGTCCCGAACGAGCAGTACTTC
TRBV10-2,TRBD1,TRBJ1-5,-,CASGRTGKVDQPQHF,TGCGCCAGCGGTCGGACAGGGAAGGTTGATCAGCCCCAGCATTTT
TRBV7-2,-,TRBJ1-4,many,CASSLDVGGWGKLFF,TGTGCCAGCAGCTTAGATGTAGGGGGATGGGGAAAACTGTTTTTT
TRBV9,-,TRBJ2-7,-,CASSPQQVTYEQYF,TGTGCCAGCAGCCCTCAACAGGTAACCTACGAGCAGTACTTC
TRBV30,TRBD2,TRBJ2-7,-,CAWSGGGLVLDEQYF,TGTGCCTGGAGTGGGGGGGGTTTGGTTCTGGACGAGCAGTACTTC
TRBV6-5,-,TRBJ1-2,once,CASSGTTPGKGYTF,TGTGCCAGCTCCGGGACAACTCCTGGAAAGGGCTACACCTTC
TRBV27,-,TRBJ2-3,-,CASSFRRQVITDTQYF,TGTGCCAGCAGTTTTAGGCGACAAGTCATCACAGATACGCAGTATTTT
TRBV24-1,-,TRBJ2-7,-,CATSDPGVAYEQYF,TGTGCCACCAGTGACCCAGGGGTCGCCTACGAGCAGTACTTC
TRBV5-4,TRBD1,TRBJ1-2,-,CASSLDRVWGYTF,TGTGCCAGCAGCTTAGACAGGGTCTGGGGCTACACCTTC
TRBV4-1,-,TRBJ2-7,few,CASSVRASYEQYF,TGCGCCAGCAGCGTCAGGGCTTCCTACGAGCAGTACTTC
TRBV2,-,TRBJ1-2,-,CASSRTGLGYGYTF,TGTGCCAGCAGTCGAACAGGTCTCGGCTATGGCTACACCTTC
TRBV12-2,-,TRBJ2-3,-,CASRLAAADRESTDTQYF,TGTGCAAGTCGCTTAGCGGCTGCGGACAGGGAAAGCACAGATACGCAGTATTTT
TRBV6-1,-,TRBJ1-4,-,CASSEDSEGKGEKLFF,TGTGCCAGCAGTGAGGATTCGGAGGGCAAGGGGGAAAAACTGTTTTTT
TRBV27,TRBD1,TRBJ1-5,many,CASSPGTGSNQPQHF,TGTGCCAGCAGTCCCGGGACAGGGAGCAATCAGCCCCAGCATTTT
TRBV7-8,TRBD1,TRBJ2-7,once,CASSGRTGSYEQYF,TGTGCCAGCAGCGGACGGACAGGCTCCTACGAGCAGTACTTC
TRBV10-3,-,TRBJ1-2,-,CAISESGQIYGYTF,TGTGCCATCAGTGAGTCAGGACAGATCTATGGCTACACCTTC